The next 28 T cell receptor beta chains were all read from a single sample in a study of blood T cell repertoires in COVID-19. Sequencing used immunoSEQ multiplex PCR; TCRdb keeps in-frame clones, though not all of them. The data show around 64,000 clones, with about 81% seen just once and around 12% held by the top ten. Sequenced: peripheral blood. These receptors originate from a human donor in a cohort sampled during active COVID-19.

V gene TRBV6-5 combines with J gene TRBJ1-6, with D possibly TRBD1 on 6 matching bases. Per the germline V gene, CDR1 is MNHEY and CDR2 is SVGAGI. The CDR3 covers 14 residues. V dropped 6 bases and J dropped 7 bases, with 13 bases sitting between them. CDR3 sequence reads: CASSLGHRNSPLHF. The CDR3 nucleotides are TGTGCCAGCAGCCTGGGACATAGGAATTCACCCCTCCACTTT.

The CDR3 sequence: CASSSTGPKNTGELFF. For the CDR3, the DNA is TGCGCCAGCAGTTCGACAGGGCCGAAGAACACCGGGGAGCTGTTTTTT. V usage is TRBV5-1 and J usage is TRBJ2-2, with 7 bases identical to TRBD1. The germline V gene has CDR1 SGHRS and CDR2 YFSETQ. Losses at the gene ends were 5 bases for V and 1 base for J; bases not matched to a gene: 8. This CDR3 has 16 residues. The full variable domain, completed using reference TRBV5-1 and TRBJ2-2, is KAGVTQTPRYLIKTRGQQVTLSCSPISGHRSVSWYQQTPGQGLQFLFEYFSETQRNKGNFPGRFSGRQFSNSRSEMNVSTLELGDSALYLCASSSTGPKNTGELFFGEGSRLTVL.

This rearrangement joins TRBV6-1 to TRBJ2-2; 8 nucleotides align to TRBD1. V shed 2 bases and J 4 bases; nucleotides not matched to a gene: 12. The CDR3 loop spans 18 amino acids. Per germline, CDR1 MNHNS and CDR2 SASEGT. The CDR3 sequence is CASSEKAGGPLATGELFF. The CDR3 coding sequence is TGTGCCAGCAGTGAAAAGGCAGGGGGCCCGCTTGCCACCGGGGAGCTGTTTTTT.

The chain recombines TRBV4-2 with TRBJ2-1; 9 positions match TRBD2. CDR3 length: 16 amino acids. Looked up from germline, CDR1 is LGHNA and CDR2 is YNFKEQ. J gave up 9 bases and V 1 base, and 10 bases lay outside the gene matches. This CDR3 is CASSQGLAGVFGEQFF. The CDR3, as DNA: TGTGCCAGCAGCCAAGGGTTAGCGGGGGTCTTTGGTGAGCAGTTCTTC.

There are a few counts of this clone. This chain connects TRBV10-3 to TRBJ2-1; D possibly corresponds to TRBD1 (5 bases). V lost 0 bases and J 13 bases, leaving 16 bases between the germline ends. CDR1 and CDR2 (germline): ENHRY, SYGVKD. The length of the CDR3 is 14 residues. The DNA of the CDR3 is TGTGCCATCAGTGAGTCAGTTGGGGCTAGTCTACAGTTCTTC. Translating gives CAISESVGASLQFF.

This clone was recorded a few times. The chain couples TRBV11-2 to TRBJ2-1; 8 bases are a match to TRBD2. In germline, CDR1 is SGHAT, CDR2 FQNNGV. The CDR3 runs 14 residues. J lost 8 bases, V lost 3 bases, and 6 bases had no gene match. In DNA form, the CDR3 reads TGTGCCAGCAGCTTTTCGGGGGGGTCATATGAGCAGTTCTTC. Protein product: CASSFSGGSYEQFF. The full variable domain, in which reference TRBV11-2 and TRBJ2-1 provide the parts outside the CDR3, is EAGVAQSPRYKIIEKRQSVAFWCNPISGHATLYWYQQILGQGPKLLIQFQNNGVVDDSQLPKDRFSAERLKGVDSTLKIQPAKLEDSAVYLCASSFSGGSYEQFFGPGTRLTVL.

In its sample, this clone was seen once. The V and J genes are TRBV5-4 and TRBJ2-7, with 7 bases fitting TRBD2. Germline V gene lookup returns CDR1 SGHNT and CDR2 YYREEE (reference sequence). The length of the CDR3 is 13 residues. J lost 6 bases, V lost 5 bases, and 8 bases had no gene match. This CDR3 reads CASRTGTTSEQYF. In nucleotides, the CDR3 is TGTGCCAGCAGGACCGGGACTACATCCGAGCAGTACTTC.

The chain combines TRBV4-1 with TRBJ2-2, with TRBD2 matching 16 bases. The J segment lost 6 bases and the V segment lost 4 bases, leaving 8 bases of the junction unmatched. The length of the CDR3 is 18 residues. Per the germline V gene, CDR1 is MGHRA and CDR2 is YSYEKL. The CDR3 coding sequence is TGCGCCAGCAGCCTCTCTCCGGGACTAGCGGGGGGGTCCGGGGAGCTGTTTTTT. Its protein product is CASSLSPGLAGGSGELFF.

In this sample, this clone turned up once. V gene TRBV11-2 combines with J gene TRBJ2-1, with TRBD2 matching 12 bases. CDR3 size: 16 residues. V lost 5 bases and J lost 5; bases outside the gene matches: 7. Germline values: CDR1 SGHAT, CDR2 FQNNGV. Written as DNA, the CDR3 is TGTGCCAGCAGCGCCCGTACTAGCGGGGGGAACAATGAGCAGTTCTTC. This codes for CASSARTSGGNNEQFF.

This clone is a singleton in its sample. V usage is TRBV9 and J usage is TRBJ1-3; 7 positions agree with TRBD1. The germline gives CDR1 SGDLS, CDR2 YYNGEE. V gave up 4 bases and J gave up 4 bases; unmatched junction bases: 8. This CDR3 has 15 amino acids. The DNA for the CDR3 is TGTGCCAGCAGCTCCCCGACAGGGTTGGGAAACACCATATATTTT. Translating it yields CASSSPTGLGNTIYF.

The CDR3 here is CASSEARTGGAREKLFF. The DNA of the CDR3 is TGTGCCAGCAGTGAAGCGCGAACAGGGGGCGCGAGAGAAAAACTGTTTTTT. The V call is TRBV2, the J call TRBJ1-4; 9 positions match TRBD1. This CDR3 comprises 17 residues. Per the germline V gene, CDR1 is SNHLY and CDR2 is FYNNEI. After removal of 0 bases from V and 8 bases from J, the junction contained 10 bases not matched to a gene.

The rearrangement joins TRBV5-6 to TRBJ2-5; 9 bases agree with TRBD1. With V trimmed by 1 base and J by 4 bases, 2 bases remained unmatched. This CDR3 is 14 amino acids long. Germline lookup yields CDR1 SGHDT and CDR2 YYEEEE. CDR3 region: CASSLRQGGETQYF. The CDR3 region has the DNA TGTGCCAGCAGCTTGAGACAGGGGGGAGAGACCCAGTACTTC.

The genes are TRBV5-1 and TRBJ1-1; 7 bases agree with TRBD1. V lost 4 bases, J lost 5 bases, and 5 bases stayed unmatched. Germline CDR1 is SGHRS and CDR2 is YFSETQ. CDR3 length equals 13 residues. The CDR3 DNA is TGCGCCAGCAGCCCGACAGGGTTGACTGAAGCTTTCTTT. Amino acids: CASSPTGLTEAFF.

The chain uses TRBV7-8 and TRBJ2-1, with 7 bases that match TRBD2. The CDR3 sequence is 17 residues long. With 6 bases clipped from V and 4 bases from J, the junction kept 15 bases outside the gene matches. CDR1 SGHVS and CDR2 FQNEAQ come from the germline V gene. The DNA of the CDR3 is TGTGCCAGCAGACTGACCCCAATCGGGGGGATTTACAATGAGCAGTTCTTC. Amino acids: CASRLTPIGGIYNEQFF.

This chain uses TRBV2 with TRBJ2-1, with D tentatively TRBD2 (6 bases). Germline V gene data show CDR1 as SNHLY and CDR2 as FYNNEI. The CDR3 totals 11 residues. V lost 6 bases and J 12 bases, leaving 12 bases between the germline ends. In DNA form, the CDR3 reads TGTGCCAGCAGGACCGGGGACTGGCAGTTCTTC. This translates into CASRTGDWQFF.

J is TRBJ2-2 and V is TRBV5-6; 8 bases match TRBD2. The CDR3 is 17 amino acids. CDR1 and CDR2 from the germline V gene are SGHDT and YYEEEE. J gave up 4 bases and V 4 bases, and 12 bases lay outside the gene matches. The CDR3 DNA reads as TGTGCCAGCAGCCACCCCGGGGGGGTTCTTATCACCGGGGAGCTGTTTTTT. Its protein is CASSHPGGVLITGELFF.

This clone was observed a single time. The chain couples TRBV27 to TRBJ2-5; possibly TRBD2 for D (6 bases). Per germline, CDR1 MNHEY and CDR2 SMNVEV (reference sequence). This CDR3 spans 14 amino acids. V was pared by 10 bases and J by 1 base, with 16 bases between. The CDR3 coding sequence is TGTGCCACCACCCGGGAGCAACCCCAAGAGACCCAGTACTTC. Translation: CATTREQPQETQYF.

The chain carries TRBV5-1 and TRBJ2-1, with 9 bases matching TRBD2. V trimming: 7 bases; J trimming: 9 bases; junction bases outside the gene matches: 14. CDR1 is SGHRS and CDR2 is YFSETQ in the germline V gene. The CDR3 loop spans 15 amino acids. The CDR3: CASGLGGGVLGEQFF. CDR3 DNA: TGCGCCAGCGGGCTTGGCGGGGGGGTACTCGGTGAGCAGTTCTTC.

V usage is TRBV5-6 and J usage is TRBJ1-1, with D tentatively TRBD1 (5 bases). Deletions cut 0 bases from V and 6 bases from J, with 9 bases between. The length of the CDR3 is 13 residues. In germline, CDR1 is SGHDT, CDR2 YYEEEE. CDR3 loop: CASSLVGAAEAFF. As DNA, the CDR3 is TGTGCCAGCAGCTTGGTAGGGGCTGCTGAAGCTTTCTTT.

The V and J genes are TRBV5-1 and TRBJ2-2; 7 nucleotides match TRBD1. V gave up 3 bases and J gave up 2 bases; unmatched junction bases: 4. Germline-derived CDR1 and CDR2 are SGHRS and YFSETQ. This CDR3 has 15 residues. The CDR3 region is CASSWDRRNTGELFF. The CDR3 DNA is TGCGCCAGCAGCTGGGACAGACGAAACACCGGGGAGCTGTTTTTT.

The gene calls are TRBV7-9 and TRBJ2-3, with D maybe TRBD1 (6 bases). Trimming took off 2 bases at V and 2 bases at J, with 11 bases between the two ends. The length of the CDR3 is 15 residues. CDR1 SEHNR and CDR2 FQNEAQ come from the germline V gene (reference sequence). In nucleotides, the CDR3 is TGTGCCAGCAGCTTAAACCGGGACAACACAGATACGCAGTATTTT. This codes for CASSLNRDNTDTQYF.

This chain uses TRBV3-1 (or the pseudogene TRBV3-2) with TRBJ1-6; no reliable D call. This CDR3 spans 13 amino acids. Looked up from germline, CDR1 is LGHDT and CDR2 is YNNKEL (reference sequence). V lost 2 bases and J lost 7, with 6 bases in between. CDR3 amino acids: CASSQNGNSPLHF. Written as DNA, the CDR3 is TGTGCCAGCAGCCAAAACGGGAATTCACCCCTCCACTTT.

The genes are TRBV5-1 and TRBJ2-1; TRBD2 agrees at 15 bases. The CDR3 runs 17 residues. The V and J ends lost 7 bases and 0 bases, in that order; junction bases with no gene match: 5. Germline V gives CDR1 SGHRS, CDR2 YFSETQ. In DNA form, the CDR3 reads TGCGCCAGCTCCGGGACTAGCGGGGGGAGCTCCTACAATGAGCAGTTCTTC. It is translated as CASSGTSGGSSYNEQFF.

The chain uses TRBV19 and TRBJ2-5; 13 positions match TRBD2. V shed 5 bases and J 4 bases; nucleotides not matched to a gene: 10. CDR1 and CDR2 from the germline V gene are LNHDA and SQIVND (reference sequence). CDR3 length: 17 amino acids. In DNA, the CDR3 is TGTGCCAGTAGTGCCCCGGGACTAGCGGGGAGAGGAGAGACCCAGTACTTC. The encoded protein is CASSAPGLAGRGETQYF.

The chain links TRBV12-3 or TRBV12-4 to TRBJ2-3, with a weak D call TRBD2 (6 bases). With 3 bases removed from V and 8 bases from J, the gap between germline ends came to 9 bases. This CDR3 spans 12 amino acids. The CDR3 coding sequence is TGTGCCAGCAGTTTGGTCGGGGGTACGCAGTATTTT. This gives the protein CASSLVGGTQYF.

This clone was seen a handful of times. The V call is TRBV7-6, the J call TRBJ2-3; D might be TRBD2 (5 bases). The germline V gene has CDR1 SGHVS and CDR2 FNYEAQ. The CDR3 has 18 residues. Between the trimmed V and J ends, which lost 5 bases and 5 bases, there was a span of 26 bases. The CDR3 coding sequence is TGTGCCAGCAGCCCCGGAGGTCTCGCGCGAAGAGTCGGAGATACGCAGTATTTT. This encodes CASSPGGLARRVGDTQYF.

J is TRBJ2-7 and V is TRBV10-2; 7 bases fit TRBD1. This CDR3 spans 12 amino acids. Trimming at V came to 3 bases and at J to 4 bases, leaving 0 bases not matched to a gene. Germline CDR1 is WSHSY and CDR2 is SAAADI. CDR3 in DNA: TGCGCCAGCAGTGAACAGGGGTACGAGCAGTACTTC. This codes for CASSEQGYEQYF.

The V call is TRBV5-8, the J call TRBJ2-7; D perhaps matches TRBD1 (6 bases). V was pared by 5 bases and J by 3 bases, with 15 bases between. This CDR3 spans 14 amino acids. CDR1 and CDR2 from the germline V gene are SGHTS and YDEGEE. CDR3 in amino acids: CASRYYGQSYEQYV. Here the CDR3 DNA reads TGTGCCAGCAGGTATTATGGACAGAGCTACGAGCAGTACGTC.